The 21 T cell receptor beta chains presented below share a single source sample, sequenced in a study of response to subunit inactivated influenza vaccine (dated by TCRdb to 2017 to 2018). The library was built by means of RT-PCR. The listed sequencing device is Illumina HiSeq 2500. TCRdb trimmed public reads at Q25 via fastp, called clones via MiXCR and kept in-frame beta chains. CDR3 protein duplicates are merged, each entry listing the most common genes and DNA. The sample table holds around 750,000 distinct CDR3 sequences, of which over 20% were seen once. The ten most abundant clones make up 10% to 13% of the sample. This material consisted of PBMCs from blood, taken 4 to 6 days after vaccination. These receptors were taken from a man aged 45-65 years who received an inactivated influenza vaccine. Donor details come from another sample of the same person, matched by shared clones.

This clonotype was counted between two and nine times. The chain carries TRBV28 and TRBJ1-4; TRBD1 might be the D (5 bases). V was shortened by 3 bases and J by 7 bases, with 27 bases between the two germline ends. Germline CDR1 and CDR2: MDHEN and SYDVKM. This CDR3 spans 19 amino acids. For the CDR3, the DNA is TGTGCCAGCAGTTTTTTGGGTTCGGGGGGACGCCTTTTCAGTGAAAAACTGTTTTTT. It translates to CASSFLGSGGRLFSEKLFF.

This clonotype was recorded a few times. The chain recombines TRBV28 with TRBJ2-5, with a weak D call TRBD1 (5 bases). V lost 3 bases, J lost 5 bases, and 22 bases lay in between. The CDR3 is 17 residues long. Per the germline V gene, CDR1 is MDHEN and CDR2 is SYDVKM. CDR3 bases: TGTGCCAGCAGTTTTGCAGGGATGCTGCGGTCCTTGGAGACCCAGTACTTC. Translated: CASSFAGMLRSLETQYF.

This clonotype came up a few times. The chain combines TRBV27 with TRBJ1-5, with 9 bases lining up with TRBD1. Germline V gene lookup returns CDR1 MNHEY and CDR2 SMNVEV (reference sequence). The ends lost 4 bases at V and 1 base at J; junction bases unmatched: 2. The CDR3 is 15 residues long. The CDR3 DNA reads as TGTGCCAGCAGTTCGGGGACAGGGAGCAATCAGCCCCAGCATTTT. It translates to CASSSGTGSNQPQHF.

The chain has TRBV11-2 and TRBJ1-4; D is undetermined. The CDR3 loop spans 14 amino acids. Trimming removed 1 base at V and 7 bases at J, with 10 bases between. The germline CDR1 and CDR2 sequences are SGHAT and FQNNGV. The CDR3 region has the DNA TGTGCCAGCAGCTTAGGTCGTCGGGGTGAAAAACTGTTTTTT. Encoded protein: CASSLGRRGEKLFF.

V usage is TRBV28 and J usage is TRBJ2-7; tentatively, D is TRBD1 (6 bases). The CDR3 extends over 13 amino acids. The V gene lost 8 bases and the J gene lost 2 bases, with 13 bases spanning the gap. The germline V gene encodes CDR1 MDHEN and CDR2 SYDVKM. The CDR3: CASGKGVTYEQYF. In DNA, the CDR3 is TGTGCCAGCGGGAAGGGGGTAACCTACGAGCAGTACTTC. Based on the CDR3 plus reference TRBV28 and TRBJ2-7, the full variable domain is DVKVTQSSRYLVKRTGEKVFLECVQDMDHENMFWYRQDPGLGLRLIYFSYDVKMKEKGDIPEGYSVSREKKERFSLILESASTNQTSMYLCASGKGVTYEQYFGPGTRLTVT.

This rearrangement joins TRBV5-1 to TRBJ2-3; weak D call: TRBD2 (5 bases). V gave up 0 bases and J gave up 2 bases, with 16 bases separating them. Germline-derived CDR1 and CDR2 are SGHRS and YFSETQ. CDR3 length: 17 amino acids. The CDR3 loop reads CASSLADEGPITDTQYF. In DNA, the CDR3 is TGCGCCAGCAGCTTGGCCGACGAGGGTCCCATCACAGATACGCAGTATTTT.

There are a few counts of this clonotype. The V call is TRBV10-3, the J call TRBJ2-7, with D perhaps TRBD1 or TRBD2 (5 bases each). Germline-derived CDR1 and CDR2 are ENHRY and SYGVKD. V was shortened by 8 bases and J by 3 bases, with 8 bases between the two germline ends. The CDR3 length is 11 residues. This chain's CDR3 is CAIGTHYEQYF. In nucleotides, the CDR3 is TGTGCCATCGGGACCCACTACGAGCAGTACTTC.

In this sample, this clonotype turned up many times. The chain links TRBV5-1 to TRBJ2-7; maybe TRBD1 (6 bases). Trimming removed 0 bases from V and 1 base from J, with 17 bases in between. The V gene's germline CDR1 is SGHRS and CDR2 YFSETQ. The CDR3 has 17 residues. CDR3 in DNA: TGCGCCAGCAGCTTGGCGGGGACACCCGACATATCCTACGAGCAGTACTTC. It yields the protein CASSLAGTPDISYEQYF. Complete variable domain (other parts from reference TRBV5-1 and TRBJ2-7): KAGVTQTPRYLIKTRGQQVTLSCSPISGHRSVSWYQQTPGQGLQFLFEYFSETQRNKGNFPGRFSGRQFSNSRSEMNVSTLELGDSALYLCASSLAGTPDISYEQYFGPGTRLTVT.

V gene TRBV2 combines with J gene TRBJ2-3; a possible D gene is TRBD1 (5 bases). Trimming shortened V by 8 bases and J by 2 bases, and 17 bases separated the two germline ends. CDR1 SNHLY and CDR2 FYNNEI come from the germline V gene. The CDR3 covers 15 residues. The CDR3 DNA reads as TGTGCCAGCGGTTCCGGACACACTCTCACAGATACGCAGTATTTT. It specifies CASGSGHTLTDTQYF.

The J gene is TRBJ2-1, the V gene TRBV5-1, with 9 nucleotides matching TRBD2. J was trimmed by 6 bases and V by 2 bases; bases with no gene match: 6. This CDR3 has 15 amino acids. Germline V gene sequence: CDR1 SGHRS, CDR2 YFSETQ. CDR3: CASSFSGGAPNEQFF. The CDR3 DNA reads as TGCGCCAGCAGCTTTAGCGGGGGAGCGCCCAATGAGCAGTTCTTC.

V and J are TRBV3-1 and TRBJ2-7, with 8 positions matching TRBD2. J lost 2 bases, V lost 4 bases, and 7 bases had no gene match. The CDR3 is made up of 15 amino acids. Germline V gives CDR1 LGHDT, CDR2 YNNKEL (reference sequence). The CDR3 protein is CASSPTGGGTYEQYF. In DNA form, the CDR3 reads TGTGCCAGCAGCCCGACGGGGGGGGGGACCTACGAGCAGTACTTC.

The chain has TRBV24-1 and TRBJ2-7, with TRBD2 identical over 8 bases. CDR3 size: 15 residues. The ends lost 5 bases at V and 2 bases at J; junction bases unmatched: 7. Per germline, CDR1 KGHDR and CDR2 SFDVKD. The CDR3 coding sequence is TGTGCCACCAGTGCCACACTAGCGGAACCCTACGAGCAGTACTTC. As protein: CATSATLAEPYEQYF.

There are a few counts of this clonotype. This rearrangement joins TRBV5-1 to TRBJ1-5; D not certain. V was shortened by 4 bases and J by 5 bases, with 13 bases between the two germline ends. The germline V gene has CDR1 SGHRS and CDR2 YFSETQ. The CDR3 runs to 14 residues. DNA for the CDR3: TGCGCCAGCAGCGCGGAGGGTTGGGATCAGCCCCAGCATTTT. It yields the protein CASSAEGWDQPQHF.

This clonotype was seen a few times. V and J are TRBV20-1 and TRBJ1-2; TRBD1 matches at 7 bases. Unmatched junction bases numbered 3, after V lost 1 base and J lost 1 base. CDR3 length: 14 amino acids. From germline, CDR1 is DFQATT and CDR2 SNEGSKA (reference sequence). The CDR3 DNA is TGCAGTGCTAGAGCGACAGGGTATAACTATGGCTACACCTTC. Translation: CSARATGYNYGYTF.

The rearrangement links TRBV6-1 to TRBJ2-3; D possibly corresponds to TRBD2 (6 bases). Germline V gene lookup returns CDR1 MNHNS and CDR2 SASEGT. The CDR3 covers 15 residues. Trimming cost V 6 bases and J 2 bases, with 15 bases left between them. The CDR3, as DNA: TGTGCCAGCAGCCCACGGGGGACCGCCACAGATACGCAGTATTTT. Protein sequence: CASSPRGTATDTQYF.

This clonotype has a handful of counts. The chain has TRBV28 and TRBJ2-6; TRBD1 agrees at 9 bases. The CDR3 is 19 amino acids. Losses at the gene ends were 6 bases for V and 0 bases for J; bases not matched to a gene: 12. Germline V lookup: CDR1 MDHEN, CDR2 SYDVKM. The DNA for the CDR3 is TGTGCCAGCAGCCTTTCACTCCGGGACAGGGTCTCTGGGGCCAACGTCCTGACTTTC. Its protein is CASSLSLRDRVSGANVLTF. The full variable domain, in which reference TRBV28 and TRBJ2-6 provide the parts outside the CDR3, is DVKVTQSSRYLVKRTGEKVFLECVQDMDHENMFWYRQDPGLGLRLIYFSYDVKMKEKGDIPEGYSVSREKKERFSLILESASTNQTSMYLCASSLSLRDRVSGANVLTFGAGSRLTVL.

The chain combines TRBV20-1 with TRBJ2-1, with 10 bases that match TRBD1. The V gene end was trimmed by 7 bases and the J gene end by 11 bases; junction bases not matched to a gene: 11. The length of the CDR3 is 13 residues. Germline V CDR1 and CDR2: DFQATT, SNEGSKA (reference sequence). The CDR3 region is CSVPGTGARKQFF. CDR3 in DNA: TGCAGTGTCCCCGGGACAGGGGCAAGAAAGCAGTTCTTC.

This clonotype occurred a few times. The rearrangement joins TRBV7-8 to TRBJ2-1, with D perhaps matching TRBD1 or TRBD2 (6 bases each). The CDR3 extends over 16 amino acids. The V and J ends lost 2 bases and 8 bases respectively, with 19 bases between them. From germline, CDR1 is SGHVS and CDR2 FQNEAQ. As DNA, the CDR3 is TGTGCCAGCAGCTTAAGAGGAGGGGGAAGTGGGGATGAGCAGTTCTTC. This codes for CASSLRGGGSGDEQFF.

The CDR3 DNA follows: TGTGCCATCAGTCAATTCGGACAGGGGAATGAAAAACTGTTTTTT. Its translation: CAISQFGQGNEKLFF. The chain is built from TRBV10-3 and TRBJ1-4, with 9 bases that match TRBD1. V lost 5 bases, J lost 5 bases, and 6 bases stayed unmatched. This CDR3 spans 15 amino acids. Germline values: CDR1 ENHRY, CDR2 SYGVKD.

J is TRBJ2-3 and V is TRBV5-1; 11 nucleotides match TRBD2. The CDR3 extends over 16 amino acids. The V segment lost 0 bases and the J segment 4 bases; nucleotides outside the gene matches: 4. Germline lookup yields CDR1 SGHRS and CDR2 YFSETQ. CDR3 in DNA: TGCGCCAGCAGCTTGGGACTAGCGGGGACTTCAGATACGCAGTATTTT. Amino acid sequence: CASSLGLAGTSDTQYF. Full variable domain (outside the CDR3, taken from reference TRBV5-1 and TRBJ2-3): KAGVTQTPRYLIKTRGQQVTLSCSPISGHRSVSWYQQTPGQGLQFLFEYFSETQRNKGNFPGRFSGRQFSNSRSEMNVSTLELGDSALYLCASSLGLAGTSDTQYFGPGTRLTVL.

This chain uses TRBV24-1 with TRBJ2-3, with D possibly being TRBD1 or TRBD2 (6 bases each). The CDR3 sequence is 17 residues long. The V end was cut by 5 bases, the J end by 2 bases, with 19 bases between. Germline V lookup: CDR1 KGHDR, CDR2 SFDVKD. CDR3 DNA sequence: TGTGCCACCAGTGCCCTCAGGTTGGGGGGCTCCACAGATACGCAGTATTTT. Protein product: CATSALRLGGSTDTQYF.